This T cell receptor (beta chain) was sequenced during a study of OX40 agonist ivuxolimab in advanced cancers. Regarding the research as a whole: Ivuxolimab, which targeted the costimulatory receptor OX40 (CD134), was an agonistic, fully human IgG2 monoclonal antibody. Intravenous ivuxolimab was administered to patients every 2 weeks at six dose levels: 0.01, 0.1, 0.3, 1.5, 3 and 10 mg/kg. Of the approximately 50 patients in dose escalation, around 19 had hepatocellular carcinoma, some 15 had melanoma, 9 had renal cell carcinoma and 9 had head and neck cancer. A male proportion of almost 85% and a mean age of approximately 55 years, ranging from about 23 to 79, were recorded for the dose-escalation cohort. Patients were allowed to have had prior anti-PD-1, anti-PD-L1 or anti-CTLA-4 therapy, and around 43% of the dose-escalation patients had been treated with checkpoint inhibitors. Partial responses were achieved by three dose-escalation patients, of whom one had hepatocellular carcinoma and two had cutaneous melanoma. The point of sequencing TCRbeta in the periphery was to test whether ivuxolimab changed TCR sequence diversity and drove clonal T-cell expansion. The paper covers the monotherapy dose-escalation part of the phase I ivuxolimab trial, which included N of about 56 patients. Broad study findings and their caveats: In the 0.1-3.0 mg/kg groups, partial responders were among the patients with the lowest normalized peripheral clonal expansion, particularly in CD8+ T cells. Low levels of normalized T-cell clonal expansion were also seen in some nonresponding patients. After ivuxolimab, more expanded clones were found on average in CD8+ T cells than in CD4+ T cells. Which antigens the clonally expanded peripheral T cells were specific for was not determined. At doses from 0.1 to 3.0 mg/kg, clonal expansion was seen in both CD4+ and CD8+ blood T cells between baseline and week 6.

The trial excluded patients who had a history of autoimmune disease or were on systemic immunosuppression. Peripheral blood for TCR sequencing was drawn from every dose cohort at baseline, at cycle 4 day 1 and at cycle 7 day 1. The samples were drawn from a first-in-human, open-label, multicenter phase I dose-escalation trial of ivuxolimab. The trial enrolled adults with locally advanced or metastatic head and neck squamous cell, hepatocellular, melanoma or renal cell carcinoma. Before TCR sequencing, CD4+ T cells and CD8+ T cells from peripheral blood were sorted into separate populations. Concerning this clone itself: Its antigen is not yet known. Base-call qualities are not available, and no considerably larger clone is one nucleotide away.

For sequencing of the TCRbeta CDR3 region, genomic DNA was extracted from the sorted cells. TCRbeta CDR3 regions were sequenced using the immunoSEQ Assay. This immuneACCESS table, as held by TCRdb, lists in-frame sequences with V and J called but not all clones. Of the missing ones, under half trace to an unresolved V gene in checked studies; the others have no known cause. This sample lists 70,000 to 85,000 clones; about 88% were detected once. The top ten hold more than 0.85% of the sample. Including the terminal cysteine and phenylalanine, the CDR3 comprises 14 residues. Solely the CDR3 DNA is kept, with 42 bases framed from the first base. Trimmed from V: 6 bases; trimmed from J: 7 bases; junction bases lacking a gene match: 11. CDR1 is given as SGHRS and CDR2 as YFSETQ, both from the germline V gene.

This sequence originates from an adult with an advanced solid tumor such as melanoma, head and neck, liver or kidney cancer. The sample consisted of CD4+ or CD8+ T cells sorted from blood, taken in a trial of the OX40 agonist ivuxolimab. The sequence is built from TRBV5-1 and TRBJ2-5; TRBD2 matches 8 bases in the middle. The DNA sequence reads TGCGCCAGCAAGCGGGAGACGGCCCAGGTGACCCAGTACTTC. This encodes CASKRETAQVTQYF.